This T cell receptor beta chain was profiled in a study of blood T cell repertoires in COVID-19. Study overall: Donors in the United States, Italy and Spain gave samples during acute or convalescent COVID-19. Sources were T cells, B-cell-depleted T cells, or PBMCs; the material itself was cDNA or gDNA.

Using immunoSEQ multiplex PCR, the repertoire was profiled, and TCRdb retains in-frame clones only, with some absent. The sample has around 210,000 clones; over 75% are singletons. Patients of the Seattle cohort, enrolled during active infection, were followed longitudinally. The CDR3 spans 14 residues. The V end lost 3 bases, the J end lost 3 bases, and 11 bases lay between the germline ends. Germline V gene sequence: CDR1 SGHRS, CDR2 YFSETQ. Input material: peripheral blood. This clonotype originated in a man in his fifties with COVID-19, enrolled during active disease. The V gene is TRBV5-1, the J gene TRBJ2-3; TRBD1 might be the D (6 bases). The CDR3 region is CASSSQGPTDTQYF. The CDR3 DNA is TGCGCCAGCAGCTCACAGGGACCAACAGATACGCAGTATTTT. Full variable domain (missing parts from reference TRBV5-1 and TRBJ2-3): KAGVTQTPRYLIKTRGQQVTLSCSPISGHRSVSWYQQTPGQGLQFLFEYFSETQRNKGNFPGRFSGRQFSNSRSEMNVSTLELGDSALYLCASSSQGPTDTQYFGPGTRLTVL.